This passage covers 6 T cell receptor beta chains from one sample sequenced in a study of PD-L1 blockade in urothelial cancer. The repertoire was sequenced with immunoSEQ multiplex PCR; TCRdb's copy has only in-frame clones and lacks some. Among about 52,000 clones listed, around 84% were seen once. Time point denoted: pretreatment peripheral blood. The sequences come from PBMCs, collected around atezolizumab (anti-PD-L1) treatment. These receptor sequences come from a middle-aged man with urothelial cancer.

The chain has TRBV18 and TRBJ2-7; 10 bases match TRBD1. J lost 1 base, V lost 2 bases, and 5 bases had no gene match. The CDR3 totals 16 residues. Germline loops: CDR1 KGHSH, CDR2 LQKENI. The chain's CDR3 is CASSPIGTGASYEQYF. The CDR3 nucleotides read TGTGCCAGCTCACCAATCGGGACAGGGGCTTCCTACGAGCAGTACTTC. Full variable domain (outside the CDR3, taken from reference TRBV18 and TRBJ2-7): NAGVMQNPRHLVRRRGQEARLRCSPMKGHSHVYWYRQLPEEGLKFMVYLQKENIIDESGMPKERFSAEFPKEGPSILRIQQVVRGDSAAYFCASSPIGTGASYEQYFGPGTRLTVT.

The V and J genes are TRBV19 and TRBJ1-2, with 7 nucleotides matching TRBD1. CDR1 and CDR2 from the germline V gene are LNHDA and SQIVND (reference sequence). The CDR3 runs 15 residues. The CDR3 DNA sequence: TGTAGTTCCCGACAGGGTGAATACCCTAACTATGGCTACACCTTC. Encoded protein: CSSRQGEYPNYGYTF.

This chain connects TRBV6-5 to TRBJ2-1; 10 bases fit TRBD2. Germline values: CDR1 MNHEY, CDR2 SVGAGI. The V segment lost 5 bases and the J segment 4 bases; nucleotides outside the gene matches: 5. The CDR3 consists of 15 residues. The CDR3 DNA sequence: TGTGCCAGCAGTAATGGACTAGCGGCGTACAATGAGCAGTTCTTC. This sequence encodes CASSNGLAAYNEQFF.

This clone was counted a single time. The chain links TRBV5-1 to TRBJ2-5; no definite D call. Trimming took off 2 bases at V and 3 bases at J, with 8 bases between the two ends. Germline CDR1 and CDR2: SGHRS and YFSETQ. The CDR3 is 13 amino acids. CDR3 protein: CASSFQVEETQYF. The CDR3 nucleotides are TGCGCCAGCAGCTTCCAGGTGGAAGAGACCCAGTACTTC.

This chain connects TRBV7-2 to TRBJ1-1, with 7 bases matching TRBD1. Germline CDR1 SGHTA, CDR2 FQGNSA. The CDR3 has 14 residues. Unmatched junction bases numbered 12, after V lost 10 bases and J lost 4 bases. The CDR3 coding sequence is TGTGCCACTCGAGAAGACAGGGCTAGCACTGAAGCTTTCTTT. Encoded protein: CATREDRASTEAFF. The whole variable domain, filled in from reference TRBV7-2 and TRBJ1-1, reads GAGVSQSPSNKVTEKGKDVELRCDPISGHTALYWYRQSLGQGLEFLIYFQGNSAPDKSGLPSDRFSAERTGGSVSTLTIQRTQQEDSAVYLCATREDRASTEAFFGQGTRLTVV.

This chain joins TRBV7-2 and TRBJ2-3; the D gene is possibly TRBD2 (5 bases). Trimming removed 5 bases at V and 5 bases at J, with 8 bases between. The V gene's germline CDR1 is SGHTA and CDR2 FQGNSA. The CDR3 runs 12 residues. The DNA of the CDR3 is TGTGCCAGCAGCCGAGGGAGAGATACGCAGTATTTT. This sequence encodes CASSRGRDTQYF.